These 9 T cell receptor beta chains were sequenced from one sample in a study of identical twins. TCRdb independently ran MiXCR on the 5' RACE reads; one entry per CDR3 protein. The sample gives around 670,000 distinct CDR3 sequences, 6% to 6.5% of which show up once; 1.5% to 2% is in the top ten. Material: naive T cells sorted from blood. The receptors originated from a man between 18 and 29 years old in good health.

A note on this clonotype: Given a much more abundant clone one base away, this may be a read error. This sequence joins TRBV15 and TRBJ2-2; a possible D gene is TRBD2 (5 bases). CDR3 length: 16 residues. The V gene's germline CDR1 is LNHNV and CDR2 YYDKDF (reference sequence). The CDR3 sequence is CATSRDRFAPTGELIF. DNA for the CDR3: TGTGCCACCAGCAGAGATCGGTTCGCCCCCACCGGGGAGCTGATTTTT.

CDR3 region: CASARRGHGELFF. The CDR3 DNA follows: TGTGCCAGCGCCCGCCGGGGGCACGGGGAGCTGTTTTTT. The chain links TRBV6-4 to TRBJ2-2; D could derive from TRBD1 or TRBD2 (6 bases each). CDR3 length equals 13 residues. Trimming cost V 8 bases and J 7 bases, with 14 bases left between them. In germline, CDR1 is MRHNA, CDR2 SNTAGT.

Ten or more counts support this clonotype. The chain combines TRBV20-1 with TRBJ1-4, with D unclear. V dropped 6 bases and J dropped 5 bases, with 16 bases sitting between them. CDR1 is DFQATT, CDR2 SNEGSKA, per germline (reference sequence). This CDR3 is 14 amino acids long. The CDR3: CSALGGQANEKLFF. The CDR3, as DNA: TGCAGTGCGCTGGGCGGGCAGGCAAATGAAAAACTGTTTTTT.

The J gene is TRBJ2-1, the V gene TRBV4-1, with 9 bases that match TRBD2. This CDR3 comprises 17 residues. V was pared by 0 bases and J by 7 bases, with 10 bases of the junction left unmatched. The germline V gene encodes CDR1 MGHRA and CDR2 YSYEKL. The DNA for the CDR3 is TGCGCCAGCAGCCAAGAGAAGGCGGGAGGGGCGGGAAATGAGCAGTTCTTC. It translates to CASSQEKAGGAGNEQFF.

This clonotype has at least ten counts. The J gene is TRBJ2-1, the V gene TRBV7-2; D might be TRBD1 or TRBD2, each matching 5 bases. In germline, CDR1 is SGHTA, CDR2 FQGNSA. The CDR3 covers 12 residues. The CDR3 bases are TGTGCTTCGGGACCCTACAACAATGAGCAGTTCTTC. It codes for CASGPYNNEQFF.

This clonotype was picked up many times. The chain links TRBV20-1 to TRBJ2-7, with TRBD1 matching over 7 bases. With 1 base clipped from V and 0 bases from J, the junction kept 6 bases outside the gene matches. The CDR3 is 15 residues long. Germline CDR1 is DFQATT and CDR2 is SNEGSKA (reference sequence). DNA of the CDR3: TGCAGTGCTAGAGCCCGGGGACAGCCCTCCTACGAGCAGTACGTC. As protein: CSARARGQPSYEQYV.

J is TRBJ2-7 and V is TRBV21-1. TRBV21-1 constitutes a pseudogene. The CDR3 has 12 amino acids. The CDR3 sequence: CASTRLSYEQYV. CDR3 nucleotide sequence: TGTGCCAGCACCCGACTCTCCTACGAGCAGTACGTC.

This clonotype was recorded at least ten times. This chain connects TRBV3-1 to TRBJ2-7; D perhaps matches TRBD2 (5 bases). Deletions cut 0 bases from V and 7 bases from J, with 7 bases between. The germline V gene has CDR1 LGHDT and CDR2 YNNKEL (reference sequence). CDR3 length: 12 amino acids. In nucleotides, the CDR3 is TGTGCCAGCAGCCAAGATGGAGGAGAGCAGTACGTC. This codes for CASSQDGGEQYV.

This clonotype was found many times. This chain connects TRBV12-3 or TRBV12-4 to TRBJ2-7; D is possibly TRBD1 or TRBD2 (5 bases each). CDR3 length equals 13 residues. V was cut by 11 bases and J by 4 bases, with 18 bases left in between. CDR3 in amino acids: CAPRGEGMYEQYV. The CDR3 nucleotides are TGTGCCCCCCGAGGAGAGGGGATGTACGAGCAGTACGTC.